A single sample gave rise to the 30 T cell receptor beta chains below, sequenced in a study of blood T cell repertoires in COVID-19. Some clones are missing from TCRdb's copy, which holds only in-frame ones; the method was immunoSEQ multiplex PCR. Among roughly 250,000 clones listed, around 85% were seen once. Sequenced input: PBMCs or T cells enriched from blood (not recorded which). The receptor source for this set is a woman in her 30s who had recovered from COVID-19.

The gene calls are TRBV27 and TRBJ2-1; D perhaps matches TRBD2 (5 bases). The V gene's germline CDR1 is MNHEY and CDR2 SMNVEV (reference sequence). The CDR3 extends over 13 amino acids. With 4 bases removed from V and 9 bases from J, the gap between germline ends came to 13 bases. CDR3 residues: CASSSTGGGEQFF. In nucleotides, the CDR3 is TGTGCCAGCAGTTCAACGGGTGGAGGTGAGCAGTTCTTC.

The J gene is TRBJ1-1, the V gene TRBV18, with D possibly TRBD1 on 5 matching bases. The V gene lost 2 bases and the J gene lost 11 bases, with 9 bases spanning the gap. The germline V gene has CDR1 KGHSH and CDR2 LQKENI. CDR3 length equals 11 residues. CDR3 nucleotide sequence: TGTGCCAGCTCACCATACAGGAGCGCTTTCTTT. Residues: CASSPYRSAFF.

This clone was seen once. The chain links TRBV5-4 to TRBJ2-7, with TRBD2 matching 8 bases. The germline V gene encodes CDR1 SGHNT and CDR2 YYREEE (reference sequence). The J segment lost 13 bases and the V segment lost 4 bases, leaving 13 bases of the junction unmatched. The CDR3 is 13 residues long. The CDR3 coding sequence is TGTGCCAGCAGCCAAAAGCCGGGACTAGACGAATACTTC. It codes for CASSQKPGLDEYF.

The chain is built from TRBV19 and TRBJ1-5, with D unclear. This CDR3 comprises 12 residues. Germline loops: CDR1 LNHDA, CDR2 SQIVND (reference sequence). Trimming left V 3 bases short and J 5 bases short, with 5 bases between. CDR3 in amino acids: CASSIGDQPQHF. CDR3 nucleotide sequence: TGTGCCAGTAGTATCGGGGATCAGCCCCAGCATTTT. The whole variable domain, remainder taken from reference TRBV19 and TRBJ1-5, is DGGITQSPKYLFRKEGQNVTLSCEQNLNHDAMYWYRQDPGQGLRLIYYSQIVNDFQKGDIAEGYSVSREKKESFPLTVTSAQKNPTAFYLCASSIGDQPQHFGDGTRLSIL.

CDR3 bases: TGTGCCAGCACCAGGATGAACACTGAAGCTTTCTTT. Protein: CASTRMNTEAFF. The chain carries TRBV2 and TRBJ1-1; D is uncertain. CDR3 length equals 12 residues. V shed 7 bases and J shed 0 bases, with 6 bases lying between them. The germline V gene encodes CDR1 SNHLY and CDR2 FYNNEI.

The chain couples TRBV6-5 to TRBJ1-6; TRBD1 might be the D (5 bases). V lost 6 bases, J lost 9 bases, and 12 bases lay in between. The CDR3 sequence is 13 residues long. Per the germline V gene, CDR1 is MNHEY and CDR2 is SVGAGI. The CDR3 spells CASSLVGGSPLHF. CDR3 nucleotide sequence: TGTGCCAGCAGCCTCGTCGGGGGTTCACCCCTCCACTTT.

The chain employs TRBV10-1 and TRBJ2-3, with a possible D match to TRBD2 (6 bases). V shed 6 bases and J shed 2 bases, with 30 bases lying between them. Looked up from germline, CDR1 is WNHNN and CDR2 is SYGVQD (reference sequence). The CDR3 is made up of 20 amino acids. CDR3 sequence: CASRIRGSSGKGLYTDTQYF. The CDR3 DNA sequence: TGCGCCAGCAGGATCCGGGGGAGTAGCGGAAAGGGCTTGTACACAGATACGCAGTATTTT.

The chain joins TRBV6-5 to TRBJ1-2; weak D call: TRBD1 (6 bases). CDR3 length: 16 amino acids. CDR1 is MNHEY and CDR2 is SVGAGI in the germline V gene. Trimming pared 0 bases from V and 4 bases from J, leaving 15 bases between. CDR3 sequence (DNA): TGTGCCAGCAGTTACTCGCGAACAGGGCCCTCCTATGGCTACACCTTC. Translation: CASSYSRTGPSYGYTF.

V is TRBV6-1 and J is TRBJ1-4; no reliable D call. The germline V gene encodes CDR1 MNHNS and CDR2 SASEGT. Trimming stripped 1 base from V and 16 bases from J, with 13 bases between. The CDR3 extends over 12 amino acids. The CDR3 spells CASSEVGRIWFF. Written as DNA, the CDR3 is TGTGCCAGCAGTGAAGTCGGGAGAATTTGGTTTTTT.

This chain connects TRBV2 to TRBJ1-4; 11 bases are shared with TRBD1. The ends lost 8 bases at V and 5 bases at J; junction bases unmatched: 25. The germline V gene encodes CDR1 SNHLY and CDR2 FYNNEI. This CDR3 is 21 amino acids long. The CDR3 DNA follows: TGTGCCAGCTGCGGACAGGGGGCGTTGGAGAAGGCCCGAAAGTCGAATGAAAAACTGTTTTTT. This sequence encodes CASCGQGALEKARKSNEKLFF.

In DNA, the CDR3 is TGTGCCAGCAGCCCAAATCCGGGACTAGCGGGAGGCGAGCAGTACTTC. It yields the protein CASSPNPGLAGGEQYF. The gene calls are TRBV9 and TRBJ2-7; 15 nucleotides align to TRBD2. Germline CDR1 and CDR2: SGDLS and YYNGEE. V lost 4 bases, J lost 6 bases, and 8 bases stayed unmatched. The length of the CDR3 is 16 residues.

The chain combines TRBV2 with TRBJ1-2; D gene unclear. Trimming stripped 8 bases from V and 4 bases from J, with 14 bases between. The CDR3 totals 13 residues. Per the germline V gene, CDR1 is SNHLY and CDR2 is FYNNEI. The DNA for the CDR3 is TGTGCCAGCGCTTCTGGAGGGATCTATGGCTACACCTTC. This translates into CASASGGIYGYTF.

The V and J genes are TRBV6-5 and TRBJ1-6; weak D call: TRBD1 (5 bases). From germline, CDR1 is MNHEY and CDR2 SVGAGI. The CDR3 consists of 16 residues. V was shortened by 1 base and J by 7 bases, with 14 bases between the two germline ends. CDR3 residues: CASSYWLRDRNSPLHF. The DNA for the CDR3 is TGTGCCAGCAGTTACTGGCTTCGAGACAGAAATTCACCCCTCCACTTT.

V is TRBV25-1 and J is TRBJ1-1, with unresolved D. Germline CDR1 MGHDK, CDR2 SYGVNS. The CDR3 extends over 11 amino acids. Trimming pared 3 bases from V and 7 bases from J, leaving 6 bases between. In DNA, the CDR3 is TGTGCCAGCAGTGATCGCAGTGAAGCTTTCTTT. It specifies CASSDRSEAFF.

The chain carries TRBV5-1 and TRBJ1-2; a weak D match, TRBD1 (5 bases). V was clipped by 1 base and J by 4 bases, with 14 bases between them. Per the germline V gene, CDR1 is SGHRS and CDR2 is YFSETQ. The CDR3 loop spans 15 amino acids. CDR3 sequence reads: CASSLSVREGYGYTF. The CDR3 nucleotides are TGCGCCAGCAGCTTGAGTGTCAGGGAAGGCTATGGCTACACCTTC.

The chain carries TRBV30 and TRBJ1-2; D is possibly TRBD1 (6 bases). In germline, CDR1 is GTSNPN, CDR2 SVGIG (reference sequence). With 7 bases removed from V and 8 bases from J, the gap between germline ends came to 17 bases. The CDR3 totals 12 residues. DNA of the CDR3: TGTGCCTCCCTCGAACGTGGGGGCGGCTACACCTTC. Translation: CASLERGGGYTF.

V usage is TRBV25-1 and J usage is TRBJ1-2; TRBD1 might be the D (5 bases). V was shortened by 3 bases and J by 6 bases, with 11 bases between the two germline ends. The germline CDR1 and CDR2 sequences are MGHDK and SYGVNS. The CDR3 contains 13 residues. CDR3: CASSDRTIDGYTF. The CDR3 DNA sequence: TGTGCCAGCAGTGATCGGACAATTGATGGCTACACCTTC.

This sequence joins TRBV12-5 and TRBJ1-5; D ambiguous. Germline V gene lookup returns CDR1 LGHNT and CDR2 FRNRAP. The CDR3 extends over 13 amino acids. V shed 9 bases and J shed 6 bases, with 15 bases lying between them. The CDR3 reads CASRPPGSQPQHF. CDR3 sequence (DNA): TGTGCTAGCCGCCCCCCCGGGAGTCAGCCCCAGCATTTT.

V gene TRBV4-1 combines with J gene TRBJ2-3; 9 bases are shared with TRBD2. Trimming cost V 0 bases and J 4 bases; bases outside gene matches: 11. This CDR3 is 18 amino acids long. CDR1 and CDR2 from the germline V gene are MGHRA and YSYEKL. The CDR3 is CASSQDQSAGGPPDTQYF. In DNA, the CDR3 is TGCGCCAGCAGCCAAGATCAGTCGGCGGGGGGGCCCCCAGATACGCAGTATTTT.

V gene TRBV27 combines with J gene TRBJ1-5; 7 nucleotides align to TRBD1. The CDR3 length is 13 residues. From germline, CDR1 is MNHEY and CDR2 SMNVEV (reference sequence). The ends lost 3 bases at V and 9 bases at J; junction bases unmatched: 5. As DNA, the CDR3 is TGTGCCAGCAGTTTCAGGGGGGCATCGCCCCAGCATTTT. Residues: CASSFRGASPQHF.

The CDR3 protein is CAYRPGGTQYF. The CDR3 DNA reads as TGTGCTTATCGCCCCGGGGGGACCCAGTACTTC. V is TRBV30 and J is TRBJ2-5; D is perhaps TRBD2 (6 bases). Per germline, CDR1 GTSNPN and CDR2 SVGIG (reference sequence). The CDR3 length is 11 residues. Full variable domain (rest looked up from reference TRBV30 and TRBJ2-5): SQTIHQWPATLVQPVGSPLSLECTVEGTSNPNLYWYRQAAGRGLQLLFYSVGIGQISSEVPQNLSASRPQDRQFILSSKKLLLSDSGFYLCAYRPGGTQYFGPGTRLLVL.

The V call is TRBV2, the J call TRBJ1-2; 7 nucleotides agree with TRBD1. Germline assignment: CDR1 SNHLY and CDR2 FYNNEI. This CDR3 has 14 residues. Unmatched junction bases numbered 4, after V lost 6 bases and J lost 0 bases. CDR3 nucleotides: TGTGCCAGCAGCCAGGGGGTTGCTAACTATGGCTACACCTTC. Translated, it gives CASSQGVANYGYTF.

The V call is TRBV7-9, the J call TRBJ1-1; D might be TRBD1 (5 bases). The V and J ends lost 1 base and 4 bases respectively, with 13 bases between them. Germline-derived CDR1 and CDR2 are SEHNR and FQNEAQ (reference sequence). This CDR3 has 15 residues. The CDR3 loop reads CASSLVAGSATEAFF. For the CDR3, the DNA is TGTGCCAGCAGCTTAGTTGCAGGGTCGGCCACTGAAGCTTTCTTT. The whole variable domain, remainder taken from reference TRBV7-9 and TRBJ1-1, is DTGVSQNPRHKITKRGQNVTFRCDPISEHNRLYWYRQTLGQGPEFLTYFQNEAQLEKSRLLSDRFSAERPKGSFSTLEIQRTEQGDSAMYLCASSLVAGSATEAFFGQGTRLTVV.

The chain employs TRBV5-4 and TRBJ2-3; 7 nucleotides agree with TRBD1. V was clipped by 3 bases and J by 6 bases; unmatched bases: 13. The germline V gene has CDR1 SGHNT and CDR2 YYREEE (reference sequence). The CDR3 spans 16 residues. CDR3 protein: CASSSRQGGSVDTQYF. DNA for the CDR3: TGTGCCAGCAGCTCCCGACAGGGTGGGAGTGTTGATACGCAGTATTTT.

The rearrangement links TRBV19 to TRBJ1-5; possibly TRBD1 for D (6 bases). The length of the CDR3 is 15 residues. From germline, CDR1 is LNHDA and CDR2 SQIVND (reference sequence). V was pared by 2 bases and J by 3 bases, with 11 bases between. The chain's CDR3 is CASSIRQDINQPQHF. The CDR3 DNA reads as TGTGCCAGTAGTATAAGACAGGACATCAATCAGCCCCAGCATTTT.

The V gene is TRBV15, the J gene TRBJ1-5, with D uncertain. This CDR3 region has 15 residues. Trimming took off 0 bases at V and 0 bases at J, with 6 bases between the two ends. CDR1 LNHNV and CDR2 YYDKDF come from the germline V gene (reference sequence). CDR3 sequence reads: CATSRDGVSNQPQHF. CDR3 DNA: TGTGCCACCAGCAGAGACGGGGTTAGCAATCAGCCCCAGCATTTT. The whole variable domain, filled in from reference TRBV15 and TRBJ1-5, reads DAMVIQNPRYQVTQFGKPVTLSCSQTLNHNVMYWYQQKSSQAPKLLFHYYDKDFNNEADTPDNFQSRRPNTSFCFLDIRSPGLGDTAMYLCATSRDGVSNQPQHFGDGTRLSIL.

Comment on this clone: One junction end disagrees with the germline gene, perhaps due to a read error. The rearrangement links TRBV7-9 to TRBJ1-1; a possible D gene is TRBD1 (5 bases). Germline CDR1 reads SEHNR; CDR2 reads FQNEAQ (reference sequence). The CDR3 spans 14 residues. The CDR3 loop reads CASRFDGAYHEAFF. The DNA for the CDR3 is TGTGCCAGCCGCTTCGATGGGGCCTACCATGAAGCTTTCTTT.

This rearrangement joins TRBV7-9 to TRBJ2-3; possible D gene TRBD2, 6 bases. V dropped 7 bases and J dropped 0 bases, with 14 bases sitting between them. Germline assignment: CDR1 SEHNR and CDR2 FQNEAQ (reference sequence). The CDR3 loop spans 15 amino acids. The CDR3 DNA follows: TGTGCCAGCACTACGATAGCGGCTAGCACAGATACGCAGTATTTT. Translation gives CASTTIAASTDTQYF.

CDR3 in amino acids: CASSENQGLYGYTF. CDR3 nucleotides: TGTGCCAGCAGTGAAAATCAGGGGCTCTATGGCTACACCTTC. This chain connects TRBV6-1 to TRBJ1-2; maybe TRBD1 (6 bases). This CDR3 is 14 amino acids long. V was cut by 2 bases and J by 4 bases, with 11 bases left in between. The germline V gene has CDR1 MNHNS and CDR2 SASEGT.

The chain employs TRBV6-5 and TRBJ2-7, with 9 nucleotides matching TRBD1. V lost 7 bases and J lost 3; bases outside the gene matches: 7. This CDR3 has 14 residues. CDR1 is MNHEY, CDR2 SVGAGI, per germline. CDR3 protein: CASIPGTGIYEQYF. The DNA for the CDR3 is TGTGCCAGCATCCCCGGGACAGGGATCTACGAGCAGTACTTC.